This record looks at one T cell receptor (beta chain) sequence and its context. Its matching antigen is unknown. The germline V gene encodes CDR1 SNHLY and CDR2 FYNNEI. Trimming pared 3 bases from V and 1 base from J, leaving 6 bases between. This CDR3 is built from 13 residues. Antigen-specific CD4+ T cells were first expanded with viral peptide pools by the ViraFEST assay and only then sequenced. Once cultured for roughly 10 days, the cells underwent separation to obtain CD4+ T cells. It was between March and December 2020 that the person had a SARS-CoV-2 infection confirmed by PCR. For each well, 2 million to 2.5 million PBMC were cultured with around 9.8 IU/ml IL-2 and roughly 9.8 ug/ml peptides. A half-medium replacement with IL-2 medium was carried out on days 3 and 7. Clones were sequenced by immunoSEQ multiplex PCR, and TCRdb holds only the in-frame ones, with some missing. The table has about 34,000 clones, roughly 73% seen once; the top ten hold roughly 33%.

The entry originates in a study of vaccination effects on CD4 cells after COVID-19. Turning to the study itself: Subjects were given two BNT162b2 or mRNA-1273 vaccine doses. The study sampled a couple of convalescent patients 16 days and one week before vaccination.

The TCR was taken from a human donor who had a prior SARS-CoV-2 infection. Here the sequenced sample was CD4+ T cells from PBMCs cultured with a peptide pool, taken before COVID-19 vaccination. This chain uses TRBV2 with TRBJ2-5; D gene ambiguous. For the CDR3, the DNA is TGTGCCAGCAGTGATGGGGTCCAAGAGACCCAGTACTTC. It codes for CASSDGVQETQYF.